This T cell receptor delta chain came from a study of gamma-delta chains in newborns, infants, children. On the study more broadly: Microbial exposure reportedly drives polyclonal innate γδ T cell expansion after birth.

A word on this clone: A far bigger clonotype differs at one base, so this is likely a read error. Different DNA sequences within this sample yield the same CDR3.

Germline CDR1 TSWWSYY, CDR2 QGS. The CDR3 runs 13 residues. TCRdb repeated clone calling on the reads with CATT. Among over 4,500 delta-chain clones listed, over 3% were seen once. The sequence was obtained from a child who was a newborn, infant or young child, either healthy, febrile or measles-vaccinated (not recorded which). Sequenced sample: blood. The V and J genes are TRDV1 and TRDJ2; TRDD3 is a possible D gene (5 bases). The CDR3, as DNA: TGCGCTCTTGGGGCGGGTTCCACAGCACAACTCTTCTTT. This encodes CALGAGSTAQLFF.